A single sample is the source of the 26 T cell receptor beta chains below, sequenced in a study of blood T cell repertoires in COVID-19. TCRdb's table, derived via immunoSEQ multiplex PCR, lists solely in-frame clones and lacks some. The repertoire consists of about 200,000 clones, with roughly 84% occurring once and the leading ten covering about 5%. Material for sequencing was peripheral blood. The receptor set was obtained from a woman of 80 years or more with acute or convalescent COVID-19.

This chain joins TRBV7-2 and TRBJ2-3, with D tentatively TRBD2 (6 bases). From germline, CDR1 is SGHTA and CDR2 FQGNSA. V was trimmed by 0 bases and J by 6 bases, leaving 7 bases between them. The CDR3 is made up of 13 amino acids. The CDR3 is CASSLALADTQYF. CDR3 nucleotides: TGTGCCAGCAGCTTAGCGCTAGCGGATACGCAGTATTTT.

The chain carries TRBV10-3 and TRBJ2-3; 7 bases line up with TRBD2. The J segment lost 6 bases and the V segment lost 2 bases, leaving 11 bases of the junction unmatched. Germline values: CDR1 ENHRY, CDR2 SYGVKD. The CDR3 is made up of 16 amino acids. The CDR3 loop is CAISENPGRLTDTQYF. The CDR3 coding sequence is TGTGCCATCAGTGAGAATCCCGGGAGGCTTACCGATACGCAGTATTTT.

The chain couples TRBV9 to TRBJ2-5; 9 bases agree with TRBD1. The J segment lost 8 bases and the V segment lost 4 bases, leaving 15 bases of the junction unmatched. The CDR3 runs 16 residues. Germline CDR1 and CDR2: SGDLS and YYNGEE. DNA of the CDR3: TGTGCCAGCAGCAACCGGGACAGGGATTTTCCTGGAACCCAGTACTTC. As protein: CASSNRDRDFPGTQYF.

The genes are TRBV4-3 and TRBJ1-1; no clear D gene. Germline lookup yields CDR1 LGHNA and CDR2 YSLEER. V was pared by 4 bases and J by 4 bases, with 19 bases between. The CDR3 is made up of 16 amino acids. The CDR3 DNA reads as TGCGCCAGCAGCCGATTCTCGACCCCGGGGAGCACTGAAGCTTTCTTT. As protein: CASSRFSTPGSTEAFF.

This clone was counted once. This chain joins TRBV19 and TRBJ2-1; possible D gene TRBD1, 6 bases. The CDR3 runs to 13 residues. The germline gives CDR1 LNHDA, CDR2 SQIVND (reference sequence). Trimming took 8 bases from V and 3 from J, leaving 11 bases between them. In DNA, the CDR3 is TGTGCCAGTTCTAAGGGGGTCTACAATGAGCAGTTCTTC. It codes for CASSKGVYNEQFF. Together with reference TRBV19 and TRBJ2-1, the CDR3 gives the full variable domain: DGGITQSPKYLFRKEGQNVTLSCEQNLNHDAMYWYRQDPGQGLRLIYYSQIVNDFQKGDIAEGYSVSREKKESFPLTVTSAQKNPTAFYLCASSKGVYNEQFFGPGTRLTVL.

The chain links TRBV4-3 to TRBJ2-1; 8 bases fit TRBD1. V was clipped by 2 bases and J by 7 bases; unmatched bases: 4. The CDR3 is 14 amino acids. Germline values: CDR1 LGHNA, CDR2 YSLEER. This chain's CDR3 is CASSQRQGLNEQFF. In DNA, the CDR3 is TGCGCCAGCAGCCAAAGACAGGGGTTGAATGAGCAGTTCTTC.

The gene calls are TRBV27 and TRBJ2-2; D possibly corresponds to TRBD2 (7 bases). V lost 3 bases to trimming and J lost 6 bases, with 11 bases between them. The germline CDR1 and CDR2 sequences are MNHEY and SMNVEV (reference sequence). This CDR3 spans 14 amino acids. For the CDR3, the DNA is TGTGCCAGCAGTTTCCAGGGGAGGGCCGGGGAGCTGTTTTTT. Encoded protein: CASSFQGRAGELFF.

The rearrangement uses TRBV5-1 and TRBJ1-4; TRBD1 matches at 7 bases. The CDR3 runs 14 residues. The ends lost 2 bases at V and 13 bases at J; junction bases unmatched: 11. CDR1 is SGHRS and CDR2 is YFSETQ in the germline V gene. The CDR3 is CASSFGTVGQILFF. CDR3 nucleotide sequence: TGCGCCAGCAGCTTTGGGACAGTCGGGCAAATACTGTTTTTT.

The CDR3 region has the DNA TGTGCCAGCAGCTTCTTACAGGAGTCCTATGGCTACACCTTC. Protein product: CASSFLQESYGYTF. V and J are TRBV7-6 and TRBJ1-2; D perhaps matches TRBD1 (5 bases). Germline V lookup: CDR1 SGHVS, CDR2 FNYEAQ. Trimming removed 3 bases at V and 4 bases at J, with 12 bases between. The CDR3 is 14 amino acids.

This rearrangement joins TRBV18 to TRBJ2-5; tentatively, D is TRBD1 (6 bases). Trimming cost V 3 bases and J 2 bases, with 10 bases left between them. This CDR3 spans 14 amino acids. CDR1 is KGHSH and CDR2 is LQKENI in the germline V gene. The CDR3: CASSPDRRQETQYF. The DNA for the CDR3 is TGTGCCAGCTCACCTGACAGGCGTCAAGAGACCCAGTACTTC.

The rearrangement links TRBV19 to TRBJ2-1; 9 nucleotides agree with TRBD1. The CDR3 extends over 14 amino acids. Germline CDR1 is LNHDA and CDR2 is SQIVND (reference sequence). V shed 8 bases and J 6 bases; nucleotides not matched to a gene: 8. The CDR3, as DNA: TGTGCCAGTCAACCCTTGGGACAGGGCAATGAGCAGTTCTTC. Its protein product is CASQPLGQGNEQFF.

As DNA, the CDR3 is TGTGCCAGTAGTATAATGGTCGGGAGGCAGCCCCAGCATTTT. Translated, it gives CASSIMVGRQPQHF. The chain employs TRBV19 and TRBJ1-5; D is undetermined. The CDR3 is 14 residues long. CDR1 and CDR2 from the germline V gene are LNHDA and SQIVND (reference sequence). V was cut by 2 bases and J by 7 bases, with 12 bases left in between.

The V and J genes are TRBV5-5 and TRBJ1-2, with 7 positions matching TRBD1. This CDR3 is 15 amino acids long. CDR1 and CDR2 from the germline V gene are SGHKS and YYEKEE (reference sequence). With V trimmed by 2 bases and J by 5 bases, 9 bases remained unmatched. The CDR3 reads CASSFGQEMYYGYTF. CDR3 bases: TGTGCCAGCAGCTTTGGACAGGAGATGTATTATGGCTACACCTTC.

The rearrangement uses TRBV11-1 and TRBJ2-5; TRBD1 is a possible D gene (6 bases). V was shortened by 1 base and J by 4 bases, with 13 bases between the two germline ends. The CDR3 covers 15 residues. Germline V gives CDR1 SGHAT, CDR2 FQDESV (reference sequence). In nucleotides, the CDR3 is TGTGCCAGCAGCTTAGAACAGGGTTATGTAGAGACCCAGTACTTC. Protein sequence: CASSLEQGYVETQYF.

The chain has TRBV27 and TRBJ2-1; 13 positions match TRBD2. V dropped 3 bases and J dropped 1; count of bases not matched to a gene: 9. Germline V CDR1 and CDR2: MNHEY, SMNVEV (reference sequence). CDR3 length: 19 amino acids. The CDR3 is CASSFRLAGGTGSYNEQFF. CDR3 nucleotide sequence: TGTGCCAGCAGTTTTCGACTAGCGGGAGGCACGGGGTCCTACAATGAGCAGTTCTTC.

DNA for the CDR3: TGTGCCATTTGGGGGGGTCTGTCGGGACAGCCCCAGCATTTT. Amino acids: CAIWGGLSGQPQHF. The chain recombines TRBV10-3 with TRBJ1-5, with D perhaps matching TRBD1 (5 bases). V was cut by 9 bases and J by 7 bases, with 19 bases left in between. The CDR3 extends over 14 amino acids. Germline CDR1 reads ENHRY; CDR2 reads SYGVKD.

The CDR3 here is CASRGTSGRGEQFF. The CDR3 DNA reads TGTGCCAGCAGAGGGACTAGCGGCAGGGGTGAGCAGTTCTTC. V is TRBV28 and J is TRBJ2-1, with 11 bases matching TRBD2. The V and J ends lost 6 bases and 9 bases, in that order; junction bases with no gene match: 7. Germline V gives CDR1 MDHEN, CDR2 SYDVKM. This CDR3 is 14 amino acids long.

V usage is TRBV3-1 (or the pseudogene TRBV3-2) and J usage is TRBJ2-1; D is undetermined. Trimming cost V 8 bases and J 8 bases, with 16 bases left between them. The CDR3 loop spans 13 amino acids. Germline-derived CDR1 and CDR2 are LGHDT and YNNKEL (reference sequence). In nucleotides, the CDR3 is TGTGCCAGCGCGCCACTGGGCCCCTATGAGCAGTTCTTC. It specifies CASAPLGPYEQFF.

The rearrangement joins TRBV5-1 to TRBJ2-3; TRBD2 agrees at 12 bases. The V gene's germline CDR1 is SGHRS and CDR2 YFSETQ. The CDR3 is 18 amino acids. The J segment lost 4 bases and the V segment lost 0 bases, leaving 9 bases of the junction unmatched. The CDR3 DNA sequence: TGCGCCAGCAGCTTGGCCCCGACTAGCGGGAGTGGGTCAGATACGCAGTATTTT. Protein product: CASSLAPTSGSGSDTQYF.

The J gene is TRBJ2-1, the V gene TRBV5-1; weak D call: TRBD2 (5 bases). Germline V gives CDR1 SGHRS, CDR2 YFSETQ. There are 17 residues in the CDR3. Trimming removed 4 bases from V and 0 bases from J, with 17 bases in between. The CDR3 protein is CASSPLNGGSSYNEQFF. The CDR3 DNA is TGCGCCAGCAGCCCCCTTAATGGTGGGAGCTCCTACAATGAGCAGTTCTTC.

This chain connects TRBV3-1 (or the pseudogene TRBV3-2) to TRBJ1-2, with D perhaps matching TRBD1 (6 bases). V shed 4 bases and J shed 8 bases, with 11 bases lying between them. Germline lookup yields CDR1 LGHDT and CDR2 YNNKEL (reference sequence). The CDR3 has 12 amino acids. The CDR3 spells CASSPGDLGYTF. The CDR3 nucleotides are TGTGCCAGCAGCCCAGGGGATCTAGGCTACACCTTC.

This chain connects TRBV3-1 (or the pseudogene TRBV3-2) to TRBJ1-5, with no clear D. V was clipped by 0 bases and J by 3 bases, with 9 bases between them. The CDR3 sequence is 15 residues long. Germline CDR1 and CDR2: LGHDT and YNNKEL (reference sequence). CDR3 amino acids: CASSQDQGVNQPQHF. Written as DNA, the CDR3 is TGTGCCAGCAGCCAAGATCAAGGAGTCAATCAGCCCCAGCATTTT.

The V call is TRBV12-2, the J call TRBJ1-5; whether TRBD1, the table's D call, matches the DNA was not checked. TRBV12-2 constitutes a pseudogene. The CDR3 covers 19 residues. CDR3: CASRLDPGQSRHSNQPQHF. The CDR3 coding sequence is TGTGCAAGTCGCCTAGACCCGGGACAGTCACGTCATAGCAATCAGCCCCAGCATTTT.

The genes are TRBV6-5 and TRBJ1-5, with 9 nucleotides matching TRBD1. Germline V gene sequence: CDR1 MNHEY, CDR2 SVGAGI. The length of the CDR3 is 14 residues. After removal of 7 bases from V and 3 bases from J, the junction contained 4 bases not matched to a gene. The CDR3 region is CASKQGAPNQPQHF. Written as DNA, the CDR3 is TGTGCCAGCAAACAGGGGGCTCCCAATCAGCCCCAGCATTTT.

This chain links TRBV20-1 with TRBJ2-6; unclear D gene. The V gene's germline CDR1 is DFQATT and CDR2 SNEGSKA (reference sequence). The CDR3 has 11 amino acids. As DNA, the CDR3 is TGCATGGTAGCTGGGGCCAACGTCCTGACTTTC. It specifies CMVAGANVLTF.

V and J are TRBV6-6 and TRBJ1-5, with TRBD1 matching over 8 bases. V lost 6 bases, J lost 9 bases, and 7 bases stayed unmatched. Germline-derived CDR1 and CDR2 are MNHNY and SVGAGI (reference sequence). The CDR3 runs 13 residues. This chain's CDR3 is CASRPGQGLPQHF. Here the CDR3 DNA reads TGTGCCAGCAGGCCCGGACAGGGATTGCCCCAGCATTTT.